This T cell receptor beta chain is from a study of blood T cell repertoires in COVID-19 (dated by TCRdb to the early 2020s). In terms of the full investigation: Samples from collaborators originated in the United States, Italy and Spain and spanned both the acute and convalescent phases of COVID-19. The samples were drawn from the first 160 participants of the ongoing ImmuneRACE study and from some 1,300 subjects provided by 6 global collaborators. The repertoires were released in a freely available public database intended as a resource for research on the immune response to SARS-CoV-2. A de-identified subject ID, COVID-19 status, age in years and sex were almost always included in the sample metadata. Deeply sampled blood TCRbeta repertoires from subjects exposed to, actively infected with, or recovered from COVID-19 were included in the dataset. The prospective study material was composed of cDNA or gDNA derived from T cells, B-cell-depleted T cells, or PBMCs. Where available, HLA class I and class II types were obtained from metadata supplied by the sample provider rather than from assay-based typing.

As concerns this clone: Its binding antigen is unknown. The record has no base qualities; no much larger clone is one base away.

The paper as a whole reports these results and caveats: How much clinical and demographic metadata was included differed by source and by participant, and the metadata was provided uncurated.

TCRbeta CDR3 regions were amplified from genomic DNA by means of the immunoSEQ Assay, a bias-controlled multiplex PCR. From the authors' description of their analysis: Within the assay, amplification of reference gene primers was used to estimate how many nucleated cells each sample contained. To quantify the absolute abundance of each unique TCRbeta CDR3 rearrangement, sequence reads were collapsed and filtered. For each sample, productive Simpson clonality was calculated by taking the square root of Simpson's diversity index across productive rearrangements. TCRdb holds this immuneACCESS table with in-frame rearrangements only. Some clones are missing; in checked studies, unresolved V genes explain under half, and the rest has no known cause. V and J calls and clone size come straight from that table; D and trimming were deduced from the DNA. Here the sample has around 81,000 clones; around 85% occur a single time. 3% to 4% of the sample lies in the top ten.

CDR1 MNHEY and CDR2 SVGAGI were looked up in the germline V gene. The CDR3 starts with the cysteine, ends with the phenylalanine, and has 15 residues. Left in the record is the CDR3 DNA by itself, 45 bases read in frame from the first base. V and J lose 6 bases and 0 bases, and a span of 14 bases separates them. Collaborating institutions collected whole blood in K2EDTA tubes following their own protocols. For TCRbeta analysis, collaborators shipped samples in one of three forms: frozen whole blood, isolated PBMCs, or DNA extracted from either of those sample types. Rearrangement joined TRBV6-5 to TRBJ1-1; the D gene assignment is ambiguous. The material sequenced was peripheral blood. This receptor was taken from a man over 45 with acute or convalescent COVID-19. The nucleotides are TGTGCCAGCAGGAGCGGGGTGTACATGAACACTGAAGCTTTCTTT. Protein translation: CASRSGVYMNTEAFF.